A selection of T cell receptor beta chains follows, all from one sample in a study of T cell responses to AZD1222 COVID-19 vaccine. Repertoires were generated with immunoSEQ multiplex PCR, while TCRdb's copy carries only in-frame clones and drops some. The table shows some 180,000 clones, with over 90% occurring only once. This sample comprised peripheral blood, obtained 28 days after the second AZD1222 dose. The source of these receptors is an adult who received the AZD1222 COVID-19 vaccine. The CDR3 runs from the conserved cysteine through the conserved F or W. A D gene is named only where the DNA matches it firmly. Some rows have no size entry. The others give once, few or many, or a class for an expanded clone.

abundance,len,d_gene,j_gene,v_gene,CDR3aa,CDR3nt
.,12,.,TRBJ1-5,TRBV27,CASRTLNQPQHF,TGTGCCAGCAGGACACTCAATCAGCCCCAGCATTTT
once,14,.,TRBJ2-5,TRBV9,CASSVEGSLETQYF,TGTGCCAGCAGCGTAGAGGGTAGTCTGGAGACCCAGTACTTC
.,15,.,TRBJ1-2,TRBV27,CASSLLSGENYGYTF,TGTGCCAGCAGTTTATTGAGCGGGGAGAACTATGGCTACACCTTC
.,16,TRBD2,TRBJ2-1,TRBV7-2,CASSSTSGGAYNEQFF,TGTGCCAGCAGTTCCACTAGCGGGGGGGCCTACAATGAGCAGTTCTTC
.,15,TRBD1,TRBJ1-5,TRBV2,CASRIGTGWNQPQHF,TGTGCCAGCAGGATCGGGACAGGGTGGAATCAGCCCCAGCATTTT
few,15,TRBD1,TRBJ1-5,TRBV24-1,CATSDPGQPNQPQHF,TGTGCCACCAGTGACCCGGGACAGCCTAATCAGCCCCAGCATTTT
once,12,.,TRBJ2-3,TRBV12-5,CASGLVADTQYF,TGTGCTAGTGGATTAGTGGCAGATACGCAGTATTTT
.,16,TRBD1,TRBJ1-4,TRBV5-1,CASSAGTGATNEKLFF,TGCGCCAGCAGCGCCGGGACAGGTGCAACTAATGAAAAACTGTTTTTT
.,17,TRBD1,TRBJ1-2,TRBV4-2,CASSQKGQGKGNYGYTF,TGTGCCAGCAGCCAAAAAGGACAGGGGAAAGGTAACTATGGCTACACCTTC
.,13,.,TRBJ1-1,TRBV12-3/TRBV12-4,CASSFAGNTEAFF,TGTGCCAGCAGTTTCGCCGGGAACACTGAAGCTTTCTTT
.,15,.,TRBJ1-2,TRBV19,CASSFEQVITYGYTF,TGTGCCAGTAGTTTTGAACAGGTCATAACCTATGGCTACACCTTC
.,17,.,TRBJ1-4,TRBV7-9,CASSLRLGPGGNEKLFF,TGTGCCAGCAGCTTACGGCTGGGCCCGGGGGGGAATGAAAAACTGTTTTTT
.,16,TRBD1,TRBJ1-6,TRBV7-8,CASSLASTGENSPLHF,TGTGCCAGCAGCTTAGCGTCAACAGGGGAAAATTCACCCCTCCACTTT
.,14,TRBD1,TRBJ1-1,TRBV29-1,CSVAGTGGNTEAFF,TGCAGCGTAGCCGGGACAGGGGGGAACACTGAAGCTTTCTTT
.,16,.,TRBJ1-6,TRBV27,CASSGVISSYNSPLHF,TGTGCCAGCAGTGGGGTTATTAGCTCCTATAATTCACCCCTCCACTTT
.,14,.,TRBJ1-2,TRBV9,CASSAGTQNYGYTF,TGTGCCAGCAGCGCCGGAACACAGAACTATGGCTACACCTTC
.,14,.,TRBJ2-3,TRBV24-1,CATSDSLSTDTQYF,TGTGCCACCAGTGATTCCCTGAGCACAGATACGCAGTATTTT
.,13,TRBD1,TRBJ2-7,TRBV3-1/TRBV3-2,CASTGTGPYEQYF,TGTGCCAGCACTGGGACAGGGCCCTACGAGCAGTACTTC
once,15,.,TRBJ2-7,TRBV4-3,CASSQDFRVSYEQYF,TGCGCCAGCAGCCAAGATTTTCGGGTCTCCTACGAGCAGTACTTC
.,13,.,TRBJ2-3,TRBV6-6,CASSPDSTDTQYF,TGTGCCAGCAGCCCCGACAGCACAGATACGCAGTATTTT
once,12,.,TRBJ1-2,TRBV5-6,CASSYQGYGYTF,TGTGCCAGCAGTTACCAGGGCTATGGCTACACCTTC
few,19,.,TRBJ2-5,TRBV12-2,CASRLGAVAASGRWETQYF,TGTGCAAGTCGCTTAGGGGCGGTTGCGGCTAGCGGGAGATGGGAGACCCAGTACTTC